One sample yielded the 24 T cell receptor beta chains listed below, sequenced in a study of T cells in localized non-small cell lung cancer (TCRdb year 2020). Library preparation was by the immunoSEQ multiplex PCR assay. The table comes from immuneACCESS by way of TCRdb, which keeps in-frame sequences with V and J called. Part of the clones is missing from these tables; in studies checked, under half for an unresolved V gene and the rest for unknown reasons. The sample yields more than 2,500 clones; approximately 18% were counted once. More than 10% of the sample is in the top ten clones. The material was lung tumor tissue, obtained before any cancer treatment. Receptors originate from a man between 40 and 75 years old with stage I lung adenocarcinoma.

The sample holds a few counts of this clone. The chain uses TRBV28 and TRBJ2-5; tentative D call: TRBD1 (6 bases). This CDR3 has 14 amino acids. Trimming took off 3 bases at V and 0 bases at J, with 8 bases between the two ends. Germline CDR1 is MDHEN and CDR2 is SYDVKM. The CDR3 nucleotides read TGTGCCAGCAGTTTGAGGGGGTACCAAGAGACCCAGTACTTC. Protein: CASSLRGYQETQYF.

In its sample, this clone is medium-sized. CDR3: CASSLKGGSGGELFF. The CDR3 nucleotides read TGTGCCAGCAGCTTAAAAGGTGGGAGCGGCGGGGAGCTGTTTTTT. This chain connects TRBV11-3 to TRBJ2-2; weak D call: TRBD2 (5 bases). This CDR3 region has 15 residues. Trimming removed 2 bases at V and 7 bases at J, with 14 bases between. The germline V gene encodes CDR1 SGHNT and CDR2 YENEEA.

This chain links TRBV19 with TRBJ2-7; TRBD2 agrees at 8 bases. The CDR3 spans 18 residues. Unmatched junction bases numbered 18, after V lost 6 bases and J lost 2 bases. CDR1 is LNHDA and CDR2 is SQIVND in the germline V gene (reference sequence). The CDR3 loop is CASSFILGSSGTPYEQYF. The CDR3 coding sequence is TGTGCCAGTAGCTTCATACTCGGGAGTAGCGGGACTCCCTACGAGCAGTACTTC.

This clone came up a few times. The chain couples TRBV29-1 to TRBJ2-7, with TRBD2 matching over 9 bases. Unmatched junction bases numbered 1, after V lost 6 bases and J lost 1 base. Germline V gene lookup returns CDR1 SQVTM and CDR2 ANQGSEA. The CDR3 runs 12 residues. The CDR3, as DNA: TGCAGCGTAGCGGGAGGTTCCTACGAGCAGTACTTC. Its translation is CSVAGGSYEQYF.

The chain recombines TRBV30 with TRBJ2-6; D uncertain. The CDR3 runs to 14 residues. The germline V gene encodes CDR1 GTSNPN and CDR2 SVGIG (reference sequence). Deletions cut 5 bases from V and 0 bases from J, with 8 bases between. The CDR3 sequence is CAWGWGSGANVLTF. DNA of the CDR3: TGTGCCTGGGGGTGGGGCTCTGGGGCCAACGTCCTGACTTTC.

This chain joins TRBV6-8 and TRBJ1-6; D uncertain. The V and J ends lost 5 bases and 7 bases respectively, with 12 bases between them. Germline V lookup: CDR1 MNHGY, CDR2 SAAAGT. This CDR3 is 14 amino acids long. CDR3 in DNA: TGTGCCAGCAGTCCTTACCGAAAAAATTCACCCCTCCACTTT. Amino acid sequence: CASSPYRKNSPLHF.

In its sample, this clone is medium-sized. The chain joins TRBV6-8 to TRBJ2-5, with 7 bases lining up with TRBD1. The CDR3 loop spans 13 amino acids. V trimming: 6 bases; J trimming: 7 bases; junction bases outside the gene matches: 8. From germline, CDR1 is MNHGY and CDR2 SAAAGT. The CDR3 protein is CASRTTGYGTQYF. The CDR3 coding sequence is TGTGCCAGCAGGACGACAGGGTACGGGACCCAGTACTTC.

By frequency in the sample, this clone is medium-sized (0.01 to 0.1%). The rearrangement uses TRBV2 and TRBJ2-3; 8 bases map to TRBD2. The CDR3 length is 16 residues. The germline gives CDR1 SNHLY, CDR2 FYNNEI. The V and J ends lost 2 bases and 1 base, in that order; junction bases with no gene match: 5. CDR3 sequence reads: CASSEKAGAGTDTQYF. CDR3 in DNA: TGTGCCAGCAGTGAAAAAGCGGGAGCTGGCACAGATACGCAGTATTTT. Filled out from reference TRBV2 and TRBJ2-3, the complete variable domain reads EPEVTQTPSHQVTQMGQEVILRCVPISNHLYFYWYRQILGQKVEFLVSFYNNEISEKSEIFDDQFSVERPDGSNFTLKIRSTKLEDSAMYFCASSEKAGAGTDTQYFGPGTRLTVL.

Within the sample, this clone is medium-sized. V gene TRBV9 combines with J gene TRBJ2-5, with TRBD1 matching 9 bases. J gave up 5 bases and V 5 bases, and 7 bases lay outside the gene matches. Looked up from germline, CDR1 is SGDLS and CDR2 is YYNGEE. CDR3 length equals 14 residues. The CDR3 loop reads CASRGQGITETQYF. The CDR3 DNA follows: TGTGCCAGCAGGGGACAGGGAATCACCGAGACCCAGTACTTC.

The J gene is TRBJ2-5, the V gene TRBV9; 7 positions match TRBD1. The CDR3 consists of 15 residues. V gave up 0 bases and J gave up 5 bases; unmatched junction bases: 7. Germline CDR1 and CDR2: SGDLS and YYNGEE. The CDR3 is CASSVAEGAGETQYF. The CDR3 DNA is TGTGCCAGCAGCGTAGCTGAGGGGGCAGGTGAGACCCAGTACTTC.

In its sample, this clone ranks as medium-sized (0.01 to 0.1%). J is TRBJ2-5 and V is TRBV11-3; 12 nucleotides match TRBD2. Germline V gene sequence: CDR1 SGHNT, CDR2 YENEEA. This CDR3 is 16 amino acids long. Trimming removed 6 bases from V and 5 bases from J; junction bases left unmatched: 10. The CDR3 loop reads CASRVTSGRSGETQYF. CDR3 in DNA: TGTGCCAGCAGGGTGACTAGCGGGAGAAGCGGGGAGACCCAGTACTTC.

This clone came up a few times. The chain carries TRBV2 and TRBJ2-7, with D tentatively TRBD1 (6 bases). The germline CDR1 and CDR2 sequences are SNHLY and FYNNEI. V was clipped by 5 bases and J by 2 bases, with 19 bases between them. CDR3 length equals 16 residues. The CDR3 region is CASSRPPGDLTYEQYF. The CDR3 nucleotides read TGTGCCAGCAGTCGCCCGCCAGGGGATTTGACCTACGAGCAGTACTTC.

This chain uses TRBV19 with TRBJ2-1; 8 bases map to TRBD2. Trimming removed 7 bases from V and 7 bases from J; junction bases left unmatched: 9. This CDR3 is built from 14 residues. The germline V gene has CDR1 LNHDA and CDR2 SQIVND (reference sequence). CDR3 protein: CASKPGRAENEQFF. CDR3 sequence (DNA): TGTGCCAGTAAACCCGGGAGGGCCGAGAATGAGCAGTTCTTC. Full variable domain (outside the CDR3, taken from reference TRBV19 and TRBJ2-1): DGGITQSPKYLFRKEGQNVTLSCEQNLNHDAMYWYRQDPGQGLRLIYYSQIVNDFQKGDIAEGYSVSREKKESFPLTVTSAQKNPTAFYLCASKPGRAENEQFFGPGTRLTVL.

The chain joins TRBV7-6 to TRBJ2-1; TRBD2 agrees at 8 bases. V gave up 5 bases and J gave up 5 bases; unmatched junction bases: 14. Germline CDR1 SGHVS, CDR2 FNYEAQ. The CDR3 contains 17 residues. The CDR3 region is CASSTRGSGSRDNEQFF. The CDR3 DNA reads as TGTGCCAGCAGCACACGGGGGAGCGGGAGTCGCGACAATGAGCAGTTCTTC.

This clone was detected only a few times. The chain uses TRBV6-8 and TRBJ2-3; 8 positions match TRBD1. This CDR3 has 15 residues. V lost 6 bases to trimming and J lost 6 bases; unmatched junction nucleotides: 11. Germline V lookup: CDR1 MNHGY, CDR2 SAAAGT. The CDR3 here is CASSQLQGAVDTQYF. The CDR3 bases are TGTGCCAGCAGCCAGCTCCAGGGGGCCGTGGATACGCAGTATTTT.

Here the CDR3 DNA reads TGTGCCAGCTCACCACAAACTAGCGGAGGGGTGAATGAGCAGTTCTTC. Residues: CASSPQTSGGVNEQFF. The V call is TRBV18, the J call TRBJ2-1, with 8 bases matching TRBD2. Losses at the gene ends were 1 base for V and 7 bases for J; bases not matched to a gene: 9. The CDR3 is made up of 16 amino acids. Germline V gene sequence: CDR1 KGHSH, CDR2 LQKENI.

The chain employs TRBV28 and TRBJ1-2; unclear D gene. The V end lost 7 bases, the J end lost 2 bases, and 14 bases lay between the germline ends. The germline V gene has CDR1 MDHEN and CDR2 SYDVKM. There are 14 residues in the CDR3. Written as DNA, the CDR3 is TGTGCCAGCACCCTGTGGCAGGAGAACTATGGCTACACCTTC. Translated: CASTLWQENYGYTF.

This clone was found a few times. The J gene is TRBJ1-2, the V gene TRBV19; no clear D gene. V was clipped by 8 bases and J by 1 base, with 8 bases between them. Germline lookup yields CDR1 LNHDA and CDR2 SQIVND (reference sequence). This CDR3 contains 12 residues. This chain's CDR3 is CASGGYNYGYTF. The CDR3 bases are TGTGCCAGTGGCGGCTATAACTATGGCTACACCTTC. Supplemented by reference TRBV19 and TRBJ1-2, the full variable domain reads DGGITQSPKYLFRKEGQNVTLSCEQNLNHDAMYWYRQDPGQGLRLIYYSQIVNDFQKGDIAEGYSVSREKKESFPLTVTSAQKNPTAFYLCASGGYNYGYTFGSGTRLTVV.

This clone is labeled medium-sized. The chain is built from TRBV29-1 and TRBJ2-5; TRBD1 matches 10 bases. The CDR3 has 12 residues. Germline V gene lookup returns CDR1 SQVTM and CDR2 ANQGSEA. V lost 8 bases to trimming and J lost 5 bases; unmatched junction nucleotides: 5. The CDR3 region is CSIDRGRETQYF. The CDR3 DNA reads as TGCAGCATAGACAGGGGGCGGGAGACCCAGTACTTC.

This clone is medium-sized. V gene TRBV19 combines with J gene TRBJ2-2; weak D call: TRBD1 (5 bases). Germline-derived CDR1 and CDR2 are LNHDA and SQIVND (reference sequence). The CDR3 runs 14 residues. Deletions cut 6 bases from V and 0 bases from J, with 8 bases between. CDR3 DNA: TGTGCCAGTAGGACAGTTGCGAACACCGGGGAGCTGTTTTTT. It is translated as CASRTVANTGELFF. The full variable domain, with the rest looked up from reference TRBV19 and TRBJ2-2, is DGGITQSPKYLFRKEGQNVTLSCEQNLNHDAMYWYRQDPGQGLRLIYYSQIVNDFQKGDIAEGYSVSREKKESFPLTVTSAQKNPTAFYLCASRTVANTGELFFGEGSRLTVL.

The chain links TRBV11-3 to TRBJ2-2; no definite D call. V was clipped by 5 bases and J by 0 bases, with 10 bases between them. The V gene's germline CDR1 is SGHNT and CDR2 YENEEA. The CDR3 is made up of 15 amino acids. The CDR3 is CASSLMSANTGELFF. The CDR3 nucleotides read TGTGCCAGCAGCCTTATGAGCGCGAACACCGGGGAGCTGTTTTTT. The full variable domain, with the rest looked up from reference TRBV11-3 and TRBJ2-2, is EAGVVQSPRYKIIEKKQPVAFWCNPISGHNTLYWYLQNLGQGPELLIRYENEEAVDDSQLPKDRFSAERLKGVDSTLKIQPAELGDSAVYLCASSLMSANTGELFFGEGSRLTVL.

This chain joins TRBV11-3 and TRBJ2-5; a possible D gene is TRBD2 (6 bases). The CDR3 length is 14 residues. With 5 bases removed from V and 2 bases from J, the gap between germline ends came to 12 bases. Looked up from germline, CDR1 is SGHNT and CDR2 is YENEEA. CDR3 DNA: TGTGCCAGCAGCGCGGGACTTGCTCAAGAGACCCAGTACTTC. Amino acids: CASSAGLAQETQYF.

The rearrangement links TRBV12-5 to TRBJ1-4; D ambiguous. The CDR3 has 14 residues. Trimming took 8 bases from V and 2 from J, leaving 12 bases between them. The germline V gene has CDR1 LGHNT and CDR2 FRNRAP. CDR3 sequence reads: CASKAVGTNEKLFF. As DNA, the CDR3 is TGTGCTAGTAAGGCAGTTGGGACTAATGAAAAACTGTTTTTT.

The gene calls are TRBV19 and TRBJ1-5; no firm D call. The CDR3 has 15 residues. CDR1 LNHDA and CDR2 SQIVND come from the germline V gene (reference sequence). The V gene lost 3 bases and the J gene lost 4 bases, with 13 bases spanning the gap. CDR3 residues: CASSIEGLLNQPQHF. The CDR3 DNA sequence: TGTGCCAGTAGTATCGAGGGCCTACTAAATCAGCCCCAGCATTTT.